This TCR beta chain originates from a study of shared clonotypes between healthy human individuals. General study findings and limits: Naive subsets generally exceeded memory subsets in estimated richness.

Deep-level settings were used for running the assay. Profiling relied on immunoSEQ multiplex PCR, and the TCRdb table lists in-frame clones only, not all of them. This table holds approximately 2.4 million clones, roughly 95% found once. A remark on this clone: No antigen is known for it. This same CDR3 is encoded by further DNA sequences in the sample.

Losses at the gene ends were 0 bases for V and 1 base for J; bases not matched to a gene: 3. The germline CDR1 and CDR2 sequences are SGHRS and YFSETQ. The CDR3 is 16 amino acids. Among the donors, all were Caucasian adults who lived in Nashville, Tennessee. The J gene is TRBJ2-2, the V gene TRBV5-1, with 7 bases identical to TRBD1. What was sequenced was naive CD4+ T cells sorted from blood. Specified subset: CD45RA+ positively selected. This receptor was identified in a man in his late teens or twenties in good health. This CDR3 reads CASSLGDRVNTGELFF. The CDR3 DNA reads TGCGCCAGCAGCTTGGGAGACAGGGTGAACACCGGGGAGCTGTTTTTT.